These 8 T cell receptor beta chains were all obtained from the same sample, sequenced in a study of cytomegalovirus exposure and HLA in healthy donors (dated by TCRdb to about 2017). Library prep was done by the immunoSEQ multiplex PCR assay. The multiplex PCR relied on a mix of 60 forward primers for TCR Vbeta segments and 13 reverse primers for TCR Jbeta segments. TCRdb holds this immuneACCESS table with in-frame rearrangements only. Some clones are missing; in checked studies, unresolved V genes explain under half, and the rest has no known cause. In this sample the table shows 150,000 to 200,000 clones, 84% of which occur a single time. The ten largest clones take up 4.8% of the sample. The sequenced sample consisted of PBMCs. The receptors stem from a man aged 18-30 years in good health and CMV-seronegative.

V and J are TRBV6-1 and TRBJ2-4; D not resolved. V lost 3 bases and J lost 0, with 6 bases in between. Germline CDR1 is MNHNS and CDR2 is SASEGT. The CDR3 has 14 residues. CDR3 sequence: CASSEFLAKNIQYF. CDR3 nucleotides: TGTGCCAGCAGTGAGTTTCTAGCCAAAAACATTCAGTACTTC.

The V and J genes are TRBV28 and TRBJ2-1; the D gene is possibly TRBD2 (6 bases). CDR1 is MDHEN, CDR2 SYDVKM, per germline. The ends were cut back, 3 bases at V and 5 bases at J, with 14 bases in the middle. CDR3 length equals 15 residues. The CDR3 sequence is CASSFIRESDNEQFF. CDR3 coding DNA: TGTGCCAGCAGTTTTATTCGGGAGTCCGACAATGAGCAGTTCTTC.

The chain couples TRBV30 to TRBJ1-1; D possibly corresponds to TRBD1 (5 bases). CDR1 GTSNPN and CDR2 SVGIG come from the germline V gene (reference sequence). The CDR3 sequence is 13 residues long. Trimming removed 6 bases at V and 0 bases at J, with 11 bases between. CDR3 in amino acids: CACRGTMNTEAFF. The CDR3 bases are TGTGCCTGTCGCGGGACCATGAACACTGAAGCTTTCTTT.

The chain carries TRBV2 and TRBJ2-4, with 7 bases lining up with TRBD1. V lost 8 bases and J lost 3; bases outside the gene matches: 13. The CDR3 sequence is 16 residues long. Per the germline V gene, CDR1 is SNHLY and CDR2 is FYNNEI. The CDR3 DNA is TGTGCCAGCGGCATCCGTCGGGACAGCAACAAAAACATTCAGTACTTC. It specifies CASGIRRDSNKNIQYF.

The chain combines TRBV10-1 with TRBJ1-1; possibly TRBD1 for D (6 bases). The CDR3 runs 16 residues. The germline V gene encodes CDR1 WNHNN and CDR2 SYGVQD (reference sequence). Trimming shortened V by 8 bases and J by 0 bases, and 19 bases separated the two germline ends. The CDR3 DNA reads TGCGCCAGCTTCGCAATCGGGACAAACATGAACACTGAAGCTTTCTTT. Residues: CASFAIGTNMNTEAFF.

This chain joins TRBV28 and TRBJ1-5; TRBD1 matches at 10 bases. J lost 4 bases, V lost 4 bases, and 4 bases had no gene match. This CDR3 region has 15 residues. Germline values: CDR1 MDHEN, CDR2 SYDVKM. DNA for the CDR3: TGTGCCAGCAGTTCGGGACAGGGGACGAATCAGCCCCAGCATTTT. Translated, it gives CASSSGQGTNQPQHF.

This clone has a handful of counts. The chain combines TRBV5-8 with TRBJ1-1, with 7 nucleotides matching TRBD1. After removal of 5 bases from V and 5 bases from J, the junction contained 3 bases not matched to a gene. CDR3 length: 12 amino acids. Per germline, CDR1 SGHTS and CDR2 YDEGEE. Here the CDR3 DNA reads TGTGCCAGCAGAACGGGACAGACTGAAGCTTTCTTT. This gives the protein CASRTGQTEAFF.

This clone has a handful of counts. The chain joins TRBV5-5 to TRBJ1-3; the match to TRBD1 covers 7 bases. Trimming removed 3 bases from V and 1 base from J; junction bases left unmatched: 4. This CDR3 is 15 amino acids long. Germline V gene lookup returns CDR1 SGHKS and CDR2 YYEKEE (reference sequence). The CDR3 loop reads CASSSQTGSGNTIYF. CDR3 DNA: TGTGCCAGCAGCTCGCAGACAGGGTCTGGAAACACCATATATTTT.